This T cell receptor beta chain was sequenced for a study of CD8 T cells in Susac syndrome. Sequencing of TCR beta covered CD8+ and CD4+ T cells obtained from blood. Isolation of CD8+ and CD4+ T cells was performed negatively, whereas enrichment of TEMRA cells was done by FACS. Reverse transcription used about 0.45 to 1 ug RNA and random hexamers. The CDR3 of TCR beta was amplified by immunoSEQ multiplex PCR across 54 Vbeta and 13 Jbeta. TCRdb used MiXCR to reprocess the immunoSEQ multiplex PCR reads, holding one entry per CDR3 protein. This table has nearly 200,000 distinct CDR3 sequences, about 96% appearing once. CDR3 length: 12 amino acids. Germline V gives CDR1 SGHVS, CDR2 FQNEAQ. V shed 1 base and J shed 5 bases, with 5 bases lying between them.

The sequencing sample was made of CD4+ T cells from PBMCs. This clonotype originated in a human donor with multiple sclerosis. The genes are TRBV7-8 and TRBJ2-5; no clear D. CDR3 nucleotide sequence: TGTGCCAGCAGCTTAGTCATTGAGACCCAGTACTTC. Translated: CASSLVIETQYF.